Listed below are T cell receptor beta chains from one sample, sequenced in a study of blood T cell repertoires in COVID-19. Measured with immunoSEQ multiplex PCR; TCRdb has only the in-frame clones, and not every one. In the table there are around 250,000 clones, about 82% of which are singletons. The sequenced sample was peripheral blood. All receptors derive from a man aged 45-65 years with active or convalescent COVID-19. Both conserved end residues are part of each CDR3. The order of the fields is V gene, clone size, D gene, J gene, CDR3 DNA, CDR3 protein. D genes are given only for firm matches. Not every row has a clone size; where given, it reads once, few, many or a size class.

V gene: TRBV7-9
clone size: NA
D gene: NA
J gene: TRBJ2-2
CDR3 DNA: TGTGCCAGCAGCCCTTTCAGGGACACCGGGGAGCTGTTTTTT
CDR3 protein: CASSPFRDTGELFF

V gene: TRBV18
clone size: NA
D gene: NA
J gene: TRBJ1-2
CDR3 DNA: TGTGCCAGCTCACCGCCTAGAGGATCACTTAACTATGGCTACACCTTC
CDR3 protein: CASSPPRGSLNYGYTF

V gene: TRBV27
clone size: NA
D gene: TRBD2
J gene: TRBJ2-3
CDR3 DNA: TGTGCCAGCAGTTTAAGAGCGGGAGGCACAGATACGCAGTATTTT
CDR3 protein: CASSLRAGGTDTQYF

V gene: TRBV5-1
clone size: NA
D gene: NA
J gene: TRBJ2-3
CDR3 DNA: TGCGCCAGCAGCTTGGCTGGGCGTGGACAGAGCACAGATACGCAGTATTTT
CDR3 protein: CASSLAGRGQSTDTQYF

V gene: TRBV5-1
clone size: NA
D gene: TRBD1
J gene: TRBJ2-7
CDR3 DNA: TGCGCCAGCAGCTTGGGGACAGGGGTATCCTACGAGCAGTACTTC
CDR3 protein: CASSLGTGVSYEQYF

V gene: TRBV12-3/TRBV12-4
clone size: NA
D gene: NA
J gene: TRBJ2-2
CDR3 DNA: TGTGCCAGCAGTTGGCACACCGGGGAGCTGTTTTTT
CDR3 protein: CASSWHTGELFF

V gene: TRBV9
clone size: NA
D gene: TRBD1
J gene: TRBJ2-3
CDR3 DNA: TGTGCCAGCAGCGCGCAGGGGGCTTCGACAGATACGCAGTATTTT
CDR3 protein: CASSAQGASTDTQYF

V gene: TRBV20-1
clone size: NA
D gene: TRBD2
J gene: TRBJ2-5
CDR3 DNA: TGCAGTCCTAGCGGCAGGGAGACCCAGTACTTC
CDR3 protein: CSPSGRETQYF

V gene: TRBV7-8
clone size: NA
D gene: TRBD2
J gene: TRBJ2-1
CDR3 DNA: TGTGCCAGCAGCTCCTTAGCGGGAGTGGGCAATGAGCAGTTCTTC
CDR3 protein: CASSSLAGVGNEQFF

V gene: TRBV12-3/TRBV12-4
clone size: NA
D gene: NA
J gene: TRBJ2-2
CDR3 DNA: TGTGCCAGCACCCTAGGCGCCGGGGAGCTGTTTTTT
CDR3 protein: CASTLGAGELFF

V gene: TRBV7-2
clone size: NA
D gene: NA
J gene: TRBJ2-7
CDR3 DNA: TGTGCCAGCAGCTATTACTCTTCCTACGAGCAGTACTTC
CDR3 protein: CASSYYSSYEQYF

V gene: TRBV29-1
clone size: NA
D gene: NA
J gene: TRBJ1-2
CDR3 DNA: TGCAGCGTTGAGAAACGAGTTGGCTACACCTTC
CDR3 protein: CSVEKRVGYTF

V gene: TRBV2
clone size: NA
D gene: NA
J gene: TRBJ1-2
CDR3 DNA: TGTGCCAGCAGTGAAGCGAGGAGGGGGAGGGCTGGCTACACCTTC
CDR3 protein: CASSEARRGRAGYTF

V gene: TRBV3-1/TRBV3-2
clone size: NA
D gene: NA
J gene: TRBJ2-7
CDR3 DNA: TGTGCCAGCAGCCAAGAGGTCCCGCAGGGCGAGCAGTACTTC
CDR3 protein: CASSQEVPQGEQYF

V gene: TRBV18
clone size: NA
D gene: TRBD1
J gene: TRBJ2-7
CDR3 DNA: TGTGCCAGCACAACAGGGGACTCCTACGAGCAGTACTTC
CDR3 protein: CASTTGDSYEQYF

V gene: TRBV7-2
clone size: NA
D gene: TRBD2
J gene: TRBJ2-1
CDR3 DNA: TGTGCCAGCGGGGGGGGTCTGCGTGAGCAGTTCTTC
CDR3 protein: CASGGGLREQFF

V gene: TRBV7-8
clone size: NA
D gene: TRBD1
J gene: TRBJ1-2
CDR3 DNA: TGTGCCAGCAGCTTAGAAGGGGGCGCGAGGGGCTACACCTTC
CDR3 protein: CASSLEGGARGYTF

V gene: TRBV2
clone size: NA
D gene: NA
J gene: TRBJ2-7
CDR3 DNA: TGTGCCAGCGTCCGGGCCTACGAGCAGTACTTC
CDR3 protein: CASVRAYEQYF

V gene: TRBV7-8
clone size: NA
D gene: NA
J gene: TRBJ2-2
CDR3 DNA: TGTGCCAGCAGCTTAGAGGGGGGGAGAACCGGGGAGCTGTTTTTT
CDR3 protein: CASSLEGGRTGELFF

V gene: TRBV2
clone size: few
D gene: NA
J gene: TRBJ2-7
CDR3 DNA: TGTGCCAGCAGTGATACTGCCGAGCAGTACTTC
CDR3 protein: CASSDTAEQYF

V gene: TRBV2
clone size: NA
D gene: TRBD1
J gene: TRBJ2-7
CDR3 DNA: TGTGCCAGCAGTATCGGGACAGGCGAGCAGTACTTC
CDR3 protein: CASSIGTGEQYF

V gene: TRBV9
clone size: NA
D gene: TRBD1
J gene: TRBJ1-1
CDR3 DNA: TGTGCCAGCAGCGAGACAGGGGGATATACTGAAGCTTTCTTT
CDR3 protein: CASSETGGYTEAFF

V gene: TRBV6-5
clone size: NA
D gene: TRBD2
J gene: TRBJ2-5
CDR3 DNA: TGTGCCAGCCGGAAACGGGAGGGAGAGACCCAGTACTTC
CDR3 protein: CASRKREGETQYF

V gene: TRBV7-9
clone size: NA
D gene: NA
J gene: TRBJ1-6
CDR3 DNA: TGTGCCAGCAGCTTAGATGGGGGGAATTCACCCCTCCACTTT
CDR3 protein: CASSLDGGNSPLHF

V gene: TRBV29-1
clone size: NA
D gene: TRBD1
J gene: TRBJ1-4
CDR3 DNA: TGCAGCGTTGGGACAGGGCCTGAAAAACTGTTTTTT
CDR3 protein: CSVGTGPEKLFF

V gene: TRBV6-6
clone size: NA
D gene: NA
J gene: TRBJ1-2
CDR3 DNA: TGTGCCAGCAGACTCCCGACAGGAACCTATGGCTACACCTTC
CDR3 protein: CASRLPTGTYGYTF

V gene: TRBV28
clone size: NA
D gene: TRBD1
J gene: TRBJ2-7
CDR3 DNA: TGTGCCAGCAGTTGGGACAGGGGATACTCCTACGAGCAGTACTTC
CDR3 protein: CASSWDRGYSYEQYF

V gene: TRBV29-1
clone size: few
D gene: TRBD2
J gene: TRBJ2-1
CDR3 DNA: TGCAGCGTTGGGACTAGCGGGAGAGATGAGCAGTTCTTC
CDR3 protein: CSVGTSGRDEQFF

V gene: TRBV19
clone size: NA
D gene: NA
J gene: TRBJ1-4
CDR3 DNA: TGTGCCAGTACGGAGAGTTTGGGGACTGGCCTTGAACTGTTTTTT
CDR3 protein: CASTESLGTGLELFF

V gene: TRBV15
clone size: once
D gene: NA
J gene: TRBJ1-5
CDR3 DNA: TGTGCCACCAGCAGAGGGGGCAGGGCACCCCCTCAGCCCCAGCATTTT
CDR3 protein: CATSRGGRAPPQPQHF

V gene: TRBV15
clone size: NA
D gene: TRBD2
J gene: TRBJ2-1
CDR3 DNA: TGTGCCACCAGCAGAGATGGTACTAGCGGGAGTCGGTTTAATGAGCAGTTCTTC
CDR3 protein: CATSRDGTSGSRFNEQFF

V gene: TRBV2
clone size: NA
D gene: NA
J gene: TRBJ2-7
CDR3 DNA: TGTGCCAGCAGTCGACAGTCCTACGAGCAGTACTTC
CDR3 protein: CASSRQSYEQYF

V gene: TRBV3-1/TRBV3-2
clone size: once
D gene: TRBD2
J gene: TRBJ2-7
CDR3 DNA: TGTGCCAGCAGCCCACGACTAGCGGGAGTCTACGAGCAGTACTTC
CDR3 protein: CASSPRLAGVYEQYF

V gene: TRBV4-3
clone size: NA
D gene: NA
J gene: TRBJ1-2
CDR3 DNA: TGCGCCAGCAGCCAGATGCTTCAGTCCCAAATCTATGGCTACACCTTC
CDR3 protein: CASSQMLQSQIYGYTF

V gene: TRBV10-3
clone size: NA
D gene: NA
J gene: TRBJ2-7
CDR3 DNA: TGTGCCACCGGGGTCTCCTACGAGCAGTACTTC
CDR3 protein: CATGVSYEQYF

V gene: TRBV13
clone size: NA
D gene: NA
J gene: TRBJ2-5
CDR3 DNA: TGTGCCAGCAGCCCCGACCGAGGGGGGGAAGAGACCCAGTACTTC
CDR3 protein: CASSPDRGGEETQYF

V gene: TRBV24-1
clone size: NA
D gene: TRBD1
J gene: TRBJ2-2
CDR3 DNA: TGTGCCACCAGTGACAACAGGGGGCCCGGGGAGCTGTTTTTT
CDR3 protein: CATSDNRGPGELFF

V gene: TRBV5-1
clone size: NA
D gene: NA
J gene: TRBJ2-7
CDR3 DNA: TGCGCCAGCAGCTTCGGGAGTGGGATCTACGAGCAGTACTTC
CDR3 protein: CASSFGSGIYEQYF

V gene: TRBV11-2
clone size: NA
D gene: NA
J gene: TRBJ2-2
CDR3 DNA: TGTGCCAGCAGCTTCGGACTTCTATCCGGGGAGCTGTTTTTT
CDR3 protein: CASSFGLLSGELFF

V gene: TRBV7-3
clone size: NA
D gene: TRBD1
J gene: TRBJ1-1
CDR3 DNA: TGTGCCAGCAGCTTGGGACAGGGCACTGAAGCTTTCTTT
CDR3 protein: CASSLGQGTEAFF

V gene: TRBV5-1
clone size: NA
D gene: NA
J gene: TRBJ2-3
CDR3 DNA: TGCGCCAGCAGCTTAAGTTCCAGAGATACGCAGTATTTT
CDR3 protein: CASSLSSRDTQYF

V gene: TRBV2
clone size: NA
D gene: TRBD1
J gene: TRBJ2-3
CDR3 DNA: TGTGCCAGCAGTGAACAGGGGGCCTCAGATACGCAGTATTTT
CDR3 protein: CASSEQGASDTQYF

V gene: TRBV7-8
clone size: NA
D gene: NA
J gene: TRBJ2-7
CDR3 DNA: TGTGCCAGCAGCTCTAGAGTCCAGGGGCAGGCCTACGAGCAGTACTTC
CDR3 protein: CASSSRVQGQAYEQYF

V gene: TRBV30
clone size: NA
D gene: NA
J gene: TRBJ1-6
CDR3 DNA: TGTGCCTGGACGGGCCAGGGCAATCCACCCCTCCACTTT
CDR3 protein: CAWTGQGNPPLHF

V gene: TRBV27
clone size: NA
D gene: NA
J gene: TRBJ2-1
CDR3 DNA: TGTGCCAGATATAAACAGGGCTCCGATGAGCAGTTCTTC
CDR3 protein: CARYKQGSDEQFF

V gene: TRBV11-3
clone size: NA
D gene: TRBD1
J gene: TRBJ2-2
CDR3 DNA: TGTGCCAGCAGCTTAGCCACAGGGGCCAACACCGGGGAGCTGTTTTTT
CDR3 protein: CASSLATGANTGELFF

V gene: TRBV11-3
clone size: NA
D gene: TRBD2
J gene: TRBJ2-1
CDR3 DNA: TGTGCCAGCAGCCTAGCGGTAGACAATGAGCAGTTCTTC
CDR3 protein: CASSLAVDNEQFF

V gene: TRBV5-8
clone size: NA
D gene: TRBD1
J gene: TRBJ2-1
CDR3 DNA: TGTGCCAGCACCCAGCCGGGACAGGGAAGTTTGAATGAGCAGTTCTTC
CDR3 protein: CASTQPGQGSLNEQFF

V gene: TRBV7-3
clone size: NA
D gene: TRBD1
J gene: TRBJ2-5
CDR3 DNA: TGTGCCAGCAGCCAAGGGACAGGTACAGAGACCCAGTACTTC
CDR3 protein: CASSQGTGTETQYF

V gene: TRBV29-1
clone size: NA
D gene: TRBD2
J gene: TRBJ2-5
CDR3 DNA: TGCAGCTCAGAAAGGGCTAGCGGGACGAAGACCCAGTACTTC
CDR3 protein: CSSERASGTKTQYF

V gene: TRBV6-5
clone size: many
D gene: TRBD1
J gene: TRBJ2-1
CDR3 DNA: TGTGCCAGCAGTTATATCCGGGACAGGGGAGGCAATGAGCAGTTCTTC
CDR3 protein: CASSYIRDRGGNEQFF

V gene: TRBV7-9
clone size: few
D gene: NA
J gene: TRBJ2-3
CDR3 DNA: TGTGCCAGCAGCCCACTTGGGCTTCGCACAGATACGCAGTATTTT
CDR3 protein: CASSPLGLRTDTQYF